This TCR beta chain was recovered during a study of T cell responses to AZD1222 COVID-19 vaccine. Study background: Second-dose intervals near 4 or 12 weeks were combined.

Assay used: immunoSEQ multiplex PCR; TCRdb lists only in-frame clones, some missing. The sample carries 130,000 to 150,000 clones, 85% to 95% recorded once. Concerning this clone itself: What it binds is unknown.

From germline, CDR1 is SGHRS and CDR2 YFSETQ. CDR3 length equals 13 residues. V was cut by 6 bases and J by 1 base, with 10 bases left in between. Findings and caveats of the study: Two AZD1222 doses significantly raised spike-specific TCR breadth and depth over controls. Unmutated regions of variants are reportedly targeted by nearly half of spike-specific TCRs.

The sequenced sample was peripheral blood, obtained on day 0 of AZD1222 vaccination. The sequence derives from an adult in good health. The chain carries TRBV5-1 and TRBJ1-1, with D possibly being TRBD1 (6 bases). The chain's CDR3 is CASIVGGNTEAFF. CDR3 in DNA: TGCGCCAGCATCGTAGGGGGGAACACTGAAGCTTTCTTT.